This TCR beta chain was profiled in a study of blood T cells in healthy people across ages. The wider study: About one barcoded beta molecule per two T cells was captured by template switching. General study findings and limits: Naive CD4+ cell counts and diversity both ran higher in long-lived than in aged donors. With age, beta diversity per million T cells declined roughly linearly, significantly by over 35.

As concerns this clonotype: Its specificity is unknown.

A J-beta primer mix and a sample-barcoded 5' primer were used in a second PCR of about 7 to 12 cycles. Every cDNA molecule bore a tag from a template-switch adaptor containing 12 random nucleotides. One entry per CDR3 protein, called by TCRdb with MiXCR from the 5' RACE reads. The sample carries 910,000 or so distinct CDR3 sequences, 45% to 60% recorded once. This receptor was identified in a woman aged 55-70 years in good health. Sequenced input: blood.

The CDR3 nucleotides are TGCAGCGTTGAAAAGAACTATGGCTACACCTTC. This gives the protein CSVEKNYGYTF. The chain recombines TRBV29-1 with TRBJ1-2, with D uncertain. V was shortened by 2 bases and J by 2 bases, with 3 bases between the two germline ends. The CDR3 totals 11 residues. The germline V gene has CDR1 SQVTM and CDR2 ANQGSEA.